This T cell receptor (beta chain) was identified during a study of T cell responses to AZD1222 COVID-19 vaccine. Study conclusions and caveats: Two AZD1222 doses significantly raised spike-specific TCR breadth and depth over controls. Within unmutated variant regions lay the reported targets of nearly half of spike-specific TCRs.

A remark on this clone: Its antigen remains unknown.

Data came from immunoSEQ multiplex PCR; TCRdb stores just in-frame clones and leaves some out. The table includes about 200,000 clones, about 92% detected once. With 5 bases removed from V and 6 bases from J, the gap between germline ends came to 16 bases. CDR3 length equals 14 residues. The germline V gene encodes CDR1 SGHTA and CDR2 FQGNSA. This chain connects TRBV7-2 to TRBJ1-2, with D perhaps TRBD1 (6 bases). The material sequenced was peripheral blood, taken 28 days after the second dose of the MenACWY control vaccine. The clonotype was recovered from an adult who received the MenACWY meningococcal vaccine as a control. CDR3 amino acids: CASSPAPGADGYTF. The CDR3 nucleotides are TGTGCCAGCAGCCCCGCCCCGGGGGCCGATGGCTACACCTTC.